Below are 23 T cell receptor beta chains sequenced from a single sample in a study of a mutant IDH1 vaccine in newly diagnosed glioma. The time point is: week 47, end of study. In every dose of vaccine, 300 ug of mutant IDH1 20-mer peptide was given alongside topical imiquimod. No antigens are known for them. Assay: immunoSEQ multiplex PCR; the TCRdb copy retains only in-frame clones and omits some. This sample has almost 95,000 clones, with roughly 90% found just once. Sample: PBMCs, taken from a glioma patient whose treatment included an IDH1 peptide vaccine. The receptors come from a woman aged 45-59 years with glioma.

The chain is built from TRBV4-1 and TRBJ2-5; tentatively, D is TRBD2 (5 bases). CDR3 size: 15 residues. Trimming pared 0 bases from V and 2 bases from J, leaving 10 bases between. The germline V gene encodes CDR1 MGHRA and CDR2 YSYEKL. Here the CDR3 reads CASSQEGSGQETQYF. CDR3 nucleotides: TGCGCCAGCAGCCAAGAAGGGAGCGGACAAGAGACCCAGTACTTC.

J is TRBJ1-5 and V is TRBV7-2; D is unresolved. The V and J ends lost 6 bases and 0 bases respectively, with 9 bases between them. Germline lookup yields CDR1 SGHTA and CDR2 FQGNSA. The CDR3 sequence is 14 residues long. CDR3 DNA sequence: TGTGCCAGCAGTCTCCTCCATAGCAATCAGCCCCAGCATTTT. Encoded protein: CASSLLHSNQPQHF.

The chain uses TRBV10-3 and TRBJ2-1; 9 bases are a match to TRBD2. V lost 0 bases to trimming and J lost 5 bases; unmatched junction nucleotides: 5. The CDR3 contains 16 residues. Germline V gene lookup returns CDR1 ENHRY and CDR2 SYGVKD. The CDR3 DNA reads as TGTGCCATCAGTGAGTCGAGGACTAGCGTGCACAATGAGCAGTTCTTC. Translating gives CAISESRTSVHNEQFF.

The chain carries TRBV2 and TRBJ1-4, with D perhaps matching TRBD1 (5 bases). The germline gives CDR1 SNHLY, CDR2 FYNNEI. The V and J ends lost 11 bases and 2 bases respectively, with 12 bases between them. The CDR3 spans 13 residues. The CDR3 loop reads CADSRDTNEKLFF. Written as DNA, the CDR3 is TGTGCCGATTCTAGGGACACTAATGAAAAACTGTTTTTT.

The chain couples TRBV10-3 to TRBJ2-6, with D possibly being TRBD2 (5 bases). Trimming removed 0 bases at V and 0 bases at J, with 6 bases between. Germline V gene lookup returns CDR1 ENHRY and CDR2 SYGVKD. This CDR3 comprises 16 residues. Here the CDR3 reads CAISESEGSGANVLTF. CDR3 DNA: TGTGCCATCAGTGAGTCTGAGGGCTCTGGGGCCAACGTCCTGACTTTC.

The rearrangement links TRBV4-2 to TRBJ2-7; 7 nucleotides match TRBD2. The germline gives CDR1 LGHNA, CDR2 YNFKEQ. After removal of 2 bases from V and 5 bases from J, the junction contained 15 bases not matched to a gene. The CDR3 totals 17 residues. The CDR3 loop is CASSQHPGRAQSNEQYF. The CDR3 region has the DNA TGTGCCAGCAGCCAACACCCGGGGAGGGCGCAATCAAACGAGCAGTACTTC.

CDR3 sequence: CASRFTGAGNTEAFF. The CDR3 bases are TGTGCCAGCAGATTTACAGGGGCAGGAAACACTGAAGCTTTCTTT. The chain employs TRBV7-9 and TRBJ1-1; TRBD1 agrees at 7 bases. V was clipped by 6 bases and J by 2 bases; unmatched bases: 9. Per the germline V gene, CDR1 is SEHNR and CDR2 is FQNEAQ (reference sequence). The length of the CDR3 is 15 residues.

The chain is built from TRBV21-1 and TRBJ2-7; the D segment call TRBD1 is taken from the table without a DNA check. TRBV21-1 is tagged as a pseudogene. The CDR3 spans 18 residues. The CDR3 nucleotides are TGTGCCAGCAGCAAAGTGGAATGCGGGACAGGGGGACCCTACGAGCAGTACTTC. Protein product: CASSKVECGTGGPYEQYF.

This clone has a single count. The chain joins TRBV5-5 to TRBJ2-7; TRBD1 matches at 10 bases. The germline CDR1 and CDR2 sequences are SGHKS and YYEKEE (reference sequence). The ends lost 4 bases at V and 5 bases at J; junction bases unmatched: 6. This CDR3 contains 14 residues. CDR3 sequence reads: CASSLGQGWNEQYF. CDR3 DNA: TGTGCCAGCAGCCTGGGACAGGGGTGGAACGAGCAGTACTTC.

J is TRBJ1-1 and V is TRBV9; D might be TRBD1 (5 bases). This CDR3 comprises 15 residues. V gave up 3 bases and J gave up 4 bases, with 16 bases separating them. The germline V gene encodes CDR1 SGDLS and CDR2 YYNGEE. In DNA form, the CDR3 reads TGTGCCAGCAGCGAGGACCAGACAGTTCTCACTGAAGCTTTCTTT. Translating it yields CASSEDQTVLTEAFF.

The chain carries TRBV28 and TRBJ2-5; maybe TRBD2 (5 bases). The closer fit of TRBJ2-7 to the DNA end suggests the J call may be wrong. Germline CDR1 and CDR2: MDHEN and SYDVKM. CDR3 length equals 13 residues. As DNA, the CDR3 is TGTGCCAGCAGTTTAGTCCTAGCAGGCGAGCAGTACTTC. This gives the protein CASSLVLAGEQYF.

The gene calls are TRBV7-9 and TRBJ2-3; D is ambiguous. CDR1 is SEHNR and CDR2 is FQNEAQ in the germline V gene (reference sequence). V lost 6 bases, J lost 2 bases, and 6 bases lay in between. This CDR3 spans 12 amino acids. The CDR3 DNA sequence: TGTGCCAGCAGGGTATCCACAGATACGCAGTATTTT. The encoded protein is CASRVSTDTQYF.

V and J are TRBV4-1 and TRBJ2-1; TRBD2 is a possible D gene (6 bases). This CDR3 is built from 15 residues. The V gene lost 4 bases and the J gene lost 0 bases, with 10 bases spanning the gap. Germline values: CDR1 MGHRA, CDR2 YSYEKL. The CDR3: CASSLAASSYNEQFF. In nucleotides, the CDR3 is TGCGCCAGCAGCCTAGCGGCTAGCTCCTACAATGAGCAGTTCTTC.

CDR3 sequence reads: CASSYSGPDYEQYF. Here the CDR3 DNA reads TGTGCCAGCAGTTACTCGGGACCGGACTACGAGCAGTACTTC. The genes are TRBV6-5 and TRBJ2-7, with D perhaps matching TRBD1 or TRBD2 (5 bases each). Germline values: CDR1 MNHEY, CDR2 SVGAGI. The length of the CDR3 is 14 residues. V lost 0 bases, J lost 3 bases, and 9 bases lay in between.

The chain carries TRBV27 and TRBJ2-1, with D perhaps matching TRBD1 (5 bases). In germline, CDR1 is MNHEY, CDR2 SMNVEV (reference sequence). V was clipped by 5 bases and J by 0 bases, with 14 bases between them. The CDR3 sequence is 16 residues long. The CDR3 bases are TGTGCCAGCAGTCCCCCTAGACAGAGCTCCTACAATGAGCAGTTCTTC. It specifies CASSPPRQSSYNEQFF.

This sequence joins TRBV6-5 and TRBJ2-2; D not resolved. Germline lookup yields CDR1 MNHEY and CDR2 SVGAGI. The CDR3 extends over 14 amino acids. Trimming pared 2 bases from V and 3 bases from J, leaving 7 bases between. CDR3 sequence: CASSYNRDTGELFF. The CDR3 DNA follows: TGTGCCAGCAGTTACAACAGAGACACCGGGGAGCTGTTTTTT.

The chain joins TRBV4-1 to TRBJ2-7, with TRBD2 as a possible D gene (6 bases). This CDR3 has 16 residues. V dropped 1 base and J dropped 7 bases, with 20 bases sitting between them. Germline assignment: CDR1 MGHRA and CDR2 YSYEKL. The CDR3 region is CASSQVPGEWGGEQYF. CDR3 nucleotide sequence: TGCGCCAGCAGCCAAGTTCCGGGGGAGTGGGGCGGGGAGCAGTACTTC.

This clone was observed a single time. The V call is TRBV9, the J call TRBJ2-7, with D possibly being TRBD1 (6 bases). The CDR3 has 15 residues. Per the germline V gene, CDR1 is SGDLS and CDR2 is YYNGEE. The germline V and J ends were trimmed by 0 bases and 4 bases, with 14 bases remaining between them. CDR3 region: CASSVGRGRGYEQYF. The CDR3 DNA reads TGTGCCAGCAGCGTAGGAAGGGGCAGGGGATACGAGCAGTACTTC.

The CDR3 DNA reads as TGCGCCACCACTACGAGGCGGGGCCGGAAAAACATTCAGTACTTC. Protein: CATTTRRGRKNIQYF. The chain joins TRBV5-1 to TRBJ2-4; tentative D call: TRBD2 (6 bases). The germline V and J ends were trimmed by 9 bases and 4 bases, with 20 bases remaining between them. CDR3 length equals 15 residues. Germline assignment: CDR1 SGHRS and CDR2 YFSETQ. Combining the CDR3 with reference TRBV5-1 and TRBJ2-4 gives the whole variable domain KAGVTQTPRYLIKTRGQQVTLSCSPISGHRSVSWYQQTPGQGLQFLFEYFSETQRNKGNFPGRFSGRQFSNSRSEMNVSTLELGDSALYLCATTTRRGRKNIQYFGAGTRLSVL.

The V and J genes are TRBV5-4 and TRBJ2-5; D not resolved. V lost 0 bases to trimming and J lost 1 base, with 4 bases between them. The CDR3 extends over 13 amino acids. Germline V gene lookup returns CDR1 SGHNT and CDR2 YYREEE (reference sequence). The CDR3 reads CASSLATQETQYF. CDR3 coding DNA: TGTGCCAGCAGCTTGGCAACCCAAGAGACCCAGTACTTC.

The V and J genes are TRBV25-1 and TRBJ2-1; D is possibly TRBD1 (6 bases). Germline loops: CDR1 MGHDK, CDR2 SYGVNS. Trimming took off 2 bases at V and 10 bases at J, with 18 bases between the two ends. CDR3 length equals 15 residues. Here the CDR3 reads CASSEMGAKGWEQFF. As DNA, the CDR3 is TGTGCCAGCAGTGAAATGGGGGCTAAGGGGTGGGAGCAGTTCTTC. The full variable domain, its missing parts supplied by reference TRBV25-1 and TRBJ2-1, is EADIYQTPRYLVIGTGKKITLECSQTMGHDKMYWYQQDPGMELHLIHYSYGVNSTEKGDLSSESTVSRIRTEHFPLTLESARPSHTSQYLCASSEMGAKGWEQFFGPGTRLTVL.

The rearrangement joins TRBV11-2 to TRBJ2-1; D may be TRBD2 (6 bases). The CDR3 runs 16 residues. The ends were cut back, 6 bases at V and 4 bases at J, with 19 bases in the middle. Germline V gene data show CDR1 as SGHAT and CDR2 as FQNNGV. CDR3 residues: CASSPIAGPGYNEQFF. The CDR3 coding sequence is TGTGCCAGCAGTCCAATCGCGGGACCTGGGTACAATGAGCAGTTCTTC.

The genes are TRBV18 and TRBJ1-1; 8 bases are shared with TRBD1. The junction had 14 bases not matched to a gene; V was cut back by 1 base and J by 4 bases. Germline lookup yields CDR1 KGHSH and CDR2 LQKENI. The CDR3 runs 18 residues. CDR3 in amino acids: CASSPRTGQGEASTEAFF. The CDR3, as DNA: TGTGCCAGCTCACCACGTACAGGACAGGGTGAGGCTAGCACTGAAGCTTTCTTT.